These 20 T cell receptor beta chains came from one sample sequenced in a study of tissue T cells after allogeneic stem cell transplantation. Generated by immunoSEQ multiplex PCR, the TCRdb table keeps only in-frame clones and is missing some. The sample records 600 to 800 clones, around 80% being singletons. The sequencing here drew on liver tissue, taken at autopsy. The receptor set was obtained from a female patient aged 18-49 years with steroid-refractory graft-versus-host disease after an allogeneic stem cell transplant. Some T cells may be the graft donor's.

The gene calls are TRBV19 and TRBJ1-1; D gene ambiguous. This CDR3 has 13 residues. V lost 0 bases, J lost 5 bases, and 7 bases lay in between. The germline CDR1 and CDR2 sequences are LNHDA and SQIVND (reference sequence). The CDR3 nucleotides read TGTGCCAGTAGTATAGACGGGGAAACTGAAGCTTTCTTT. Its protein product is CASSIDGETEAFF. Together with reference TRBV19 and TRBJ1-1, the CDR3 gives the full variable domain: DGGITQSPKYLFRKEGQNVTLSCEQNLNHDAMYWYRQDPGQGLRLIYYSQIVNDFQKGDIAEGYSVSREKKESFPLTVTSAQKNPTAFYLCASSIDGETEAFFGQGTRLTVV.

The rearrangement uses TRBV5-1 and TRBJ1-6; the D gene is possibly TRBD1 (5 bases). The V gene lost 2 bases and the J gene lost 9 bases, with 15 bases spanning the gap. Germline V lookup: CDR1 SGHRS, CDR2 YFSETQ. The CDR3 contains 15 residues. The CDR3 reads CASSFLGVGVSPLHF. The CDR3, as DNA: TGCGCCAGCAGCTTTCTTGGGGTGGGGGTTTCACCCCTCCACTTT.

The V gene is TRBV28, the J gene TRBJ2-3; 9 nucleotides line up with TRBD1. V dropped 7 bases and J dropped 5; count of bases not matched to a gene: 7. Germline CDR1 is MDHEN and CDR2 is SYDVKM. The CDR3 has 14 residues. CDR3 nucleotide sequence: TGTGCCAGCACCCTAACAGGGGGCATAGATACGCAGTATTTT. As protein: CASTLTGGIDTQYF.

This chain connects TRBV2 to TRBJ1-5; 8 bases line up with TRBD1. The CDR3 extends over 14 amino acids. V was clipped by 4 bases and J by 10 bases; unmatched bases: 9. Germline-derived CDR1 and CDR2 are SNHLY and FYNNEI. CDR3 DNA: TGTGCCAGCAGTGTGGGACAGGTTCTCAAACCCCAGCATTTT. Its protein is CASSVGQVLKPQHF.

The CDR3 DNA reads as TGTGCCAGCTTAGGGACTTACAGGCCTTCTGGGGCCAACGTCCTGACTTTC. As protein: CASLGTYRPSGANVLTF. The V call is TRBV25-1, the J call TRBJ2-6, with TRBD2 as a possible D gene (6 bases). V was clipped by 8 bases and J by 1 base, with 18 bases between them. CDR1 and CDR2 (germline): MGHDK, SYGVNS. CDR3 size: 17 residues. Full variable domain (outside the CDR3, taken from reference TRBV25-1 and TRBJ2-6): EADIYQTPRYLVIGTGKKITLECSQTMGHDKMYWYQQDPGMELHLIHYSYGVNSTEKGDLSSESTVSRIRTEHFPLTLESARPSHTSQYLCASLGTYRPSGANVLTFGAGSRLTVL.

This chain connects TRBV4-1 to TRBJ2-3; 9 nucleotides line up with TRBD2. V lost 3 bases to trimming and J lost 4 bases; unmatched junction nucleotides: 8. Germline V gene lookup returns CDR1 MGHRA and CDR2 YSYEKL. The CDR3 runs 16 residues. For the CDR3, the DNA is TGCGCCAGCAGCCACTTTAGCGGGAGTAACGCAGATACGCAGTATTTT. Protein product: CASSHFSGSNADTQYF.

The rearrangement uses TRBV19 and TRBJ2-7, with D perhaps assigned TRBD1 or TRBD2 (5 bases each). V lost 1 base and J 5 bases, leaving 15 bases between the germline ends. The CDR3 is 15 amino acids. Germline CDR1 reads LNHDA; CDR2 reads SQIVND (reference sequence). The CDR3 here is CASSIVGGFGHEQYF. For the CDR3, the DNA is TGTGCCAGTAGTATAGTTGGGGGTTTCGGCCACGAGCAGTACTTC.

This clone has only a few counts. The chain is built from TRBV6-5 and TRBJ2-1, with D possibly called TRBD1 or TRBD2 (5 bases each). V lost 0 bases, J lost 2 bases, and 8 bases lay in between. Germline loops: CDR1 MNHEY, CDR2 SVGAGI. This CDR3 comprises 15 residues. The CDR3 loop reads CASSYSSGPYNEQFF. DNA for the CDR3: TGTGCCAGCAGTTACTCGTCGGGGCCCTACAATGAGCAGTTCTTC.

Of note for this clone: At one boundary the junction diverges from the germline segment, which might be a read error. The CDR3: CASSLGTSGKLYEQYF. The CDR3 DNA is TGCGCCAGCAGTTTGGGGACTAGCGGGAAATTGTACGAGCAGTACTTC. V gene TRBV5-1 combines with J gene TRBJ2-7; 13 bases fit TRBD2. CDR3 length: 16 residues. The germline V gene has CDR1 SGHRS and CDR2 YFSETQ.

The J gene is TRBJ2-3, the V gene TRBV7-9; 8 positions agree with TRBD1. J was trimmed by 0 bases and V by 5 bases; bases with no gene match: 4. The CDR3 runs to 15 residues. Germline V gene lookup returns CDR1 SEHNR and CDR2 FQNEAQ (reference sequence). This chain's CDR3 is CASSPTGGSTDTQYF. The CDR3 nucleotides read TGTGCCAGCAGCCCAACAGGGGGAAGCACAGATACGCAGTATTTT.

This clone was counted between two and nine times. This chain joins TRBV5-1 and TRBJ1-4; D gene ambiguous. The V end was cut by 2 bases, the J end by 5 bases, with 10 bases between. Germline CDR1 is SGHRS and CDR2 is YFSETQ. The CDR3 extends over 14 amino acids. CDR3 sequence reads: CASSLQSLNEKLFF. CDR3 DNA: TGCGCCAGCAGCTTACAGAGCCTCAATGAAAAACTGTTTTTT.

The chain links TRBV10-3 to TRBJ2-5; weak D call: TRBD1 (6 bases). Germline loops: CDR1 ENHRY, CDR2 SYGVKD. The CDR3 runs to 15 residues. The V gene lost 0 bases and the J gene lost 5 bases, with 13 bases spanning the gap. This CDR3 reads CAISESRQAGETQYF. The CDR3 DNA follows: TGTGCCATCAGTGAGTCCCGACAGGCCGGGGAGACCCAGTACTTC.

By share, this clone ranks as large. DNA of the CDR3: TGTGCCAGCAGCCCTAGGGGGGGCTACGAGCAGTACTTC. Its translation: CASSPRGGYEQYF. The V and J genes are TRBV12-3 or TRBV12-4 and TRBJ2-7; D is possibly TRBD2 (7 bases). V was pared by 6 bases and J by 3 bases, with 12 bases between. There are 13 residues in the CDR3.

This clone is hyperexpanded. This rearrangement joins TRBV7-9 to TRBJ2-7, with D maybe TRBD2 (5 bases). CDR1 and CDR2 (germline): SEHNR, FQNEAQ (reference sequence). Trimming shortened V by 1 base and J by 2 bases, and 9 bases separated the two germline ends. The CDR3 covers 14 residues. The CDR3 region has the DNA TGTGCCAGCAGCTTAGGCGGGTTTGCCTACGAGCAGTACTTC. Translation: CASSLGGFAYEQYF.

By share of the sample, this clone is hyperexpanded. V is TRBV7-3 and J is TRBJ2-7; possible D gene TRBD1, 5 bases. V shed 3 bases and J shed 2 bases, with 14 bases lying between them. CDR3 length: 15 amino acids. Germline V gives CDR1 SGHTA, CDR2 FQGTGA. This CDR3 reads CASSFRLDRPYEQYF. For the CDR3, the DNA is TGTGCCAGCAGCTTCCGCCTCGACAGACCCTACGAGCAGTACTTC.

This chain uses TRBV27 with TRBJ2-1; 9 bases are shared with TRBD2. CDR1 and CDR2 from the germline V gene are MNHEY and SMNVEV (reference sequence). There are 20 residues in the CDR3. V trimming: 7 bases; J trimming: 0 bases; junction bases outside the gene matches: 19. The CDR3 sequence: CASTPRWGLASSSSYNEQFF. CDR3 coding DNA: TGTGCCAGCACCCCCCGGTGGGGACTAGCCTCCTCAAGCTCCTACAATGAGCAGTTCTTC.

This CDR3 is CASSPQGYEQYF. DNA for the CDR3: TGTGCCAGCAGCCCCCAGGGCTACGAGCAGTACTTC. The V call is TRBV9, the J call TRBJ2-7; maybe TRBD1 (5 bases). The length of the CDR3 is 12 residues. V was cut by 4 bases and J by 3 bases, with 8 bases left in between. Germline-derived CDR1 and CDR2 are SGDLS and YYNGEE.

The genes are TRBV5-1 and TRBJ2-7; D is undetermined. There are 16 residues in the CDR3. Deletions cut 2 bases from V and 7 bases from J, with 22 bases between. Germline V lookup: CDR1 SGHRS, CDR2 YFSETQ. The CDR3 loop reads CASSFLVVGNVGEQYF. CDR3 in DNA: TGCGCCAGCAGCTTTTTGGTCGTAGGGAACGTGGGGGAGCAGTACTTC.

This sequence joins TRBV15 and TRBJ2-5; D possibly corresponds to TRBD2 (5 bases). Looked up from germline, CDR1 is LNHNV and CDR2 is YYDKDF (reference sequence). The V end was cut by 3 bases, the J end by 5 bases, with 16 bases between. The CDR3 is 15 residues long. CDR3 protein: CATSRRASPRETQYF. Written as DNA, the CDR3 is TGTGCCACCAGCAGGAGGGCCAGTCCTAGGGAGACCCAGTACTTC. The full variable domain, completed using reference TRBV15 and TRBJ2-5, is DAMVIQNPRYQVTQFGKPVTLSCSQTLNHNVMYWYQQKSSQAPKLLFHYYDKDFNNEADTPDNFQSRRPNTSFCFLDIRSPGLGDTAMYLCATSRRASPRETQYFGPGTRLLVL.

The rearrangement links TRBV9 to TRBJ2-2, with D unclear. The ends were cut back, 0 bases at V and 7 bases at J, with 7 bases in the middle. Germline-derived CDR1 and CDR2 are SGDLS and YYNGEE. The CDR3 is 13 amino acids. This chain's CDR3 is CASSVGRVGELFF. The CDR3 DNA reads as TGTGCCAGCAGCGTAGGCCGGGTCGGGGAGCTGTTTTTT.